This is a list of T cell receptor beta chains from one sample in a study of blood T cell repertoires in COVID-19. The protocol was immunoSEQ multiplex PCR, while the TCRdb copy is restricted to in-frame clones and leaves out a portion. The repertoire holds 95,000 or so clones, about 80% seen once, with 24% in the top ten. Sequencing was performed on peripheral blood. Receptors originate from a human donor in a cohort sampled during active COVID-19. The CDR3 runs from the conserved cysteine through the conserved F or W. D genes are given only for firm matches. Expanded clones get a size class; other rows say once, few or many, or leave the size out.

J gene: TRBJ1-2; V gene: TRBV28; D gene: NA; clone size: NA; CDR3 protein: CASSTGYGYTF; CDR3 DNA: TGTGCCAGCAGTACGGGCTATGGCTACACCTTC
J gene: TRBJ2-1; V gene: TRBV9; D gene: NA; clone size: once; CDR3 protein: CASSVAYLVENEQFF; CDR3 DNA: TGTGCCAGCAGCGTAGCTTATCTAGTTGAGAATGAGCAGTTCTTC
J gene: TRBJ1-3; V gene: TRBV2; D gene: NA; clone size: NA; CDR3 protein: CASSEGSAGYGNTIYF; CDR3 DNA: TGTGCCAGCAGTGAAGGCTCCGCCGGTTATGGAAACACCATATATTTT
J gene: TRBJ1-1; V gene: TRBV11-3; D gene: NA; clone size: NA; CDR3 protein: CASSLSGLGEAFF; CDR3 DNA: TGTGCCAGCAGCCTTTCGGGACTGGGTGAAGCTTTCTTT
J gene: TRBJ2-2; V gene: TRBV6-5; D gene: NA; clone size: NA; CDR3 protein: CASSFERTGELFF; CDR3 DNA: TGTGCCAGCAGTTTTGAGCGGACCGGGGAGCTGTTTTTT
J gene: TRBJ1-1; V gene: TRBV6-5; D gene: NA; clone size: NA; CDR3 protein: CASSYSRGSRNTEAFF; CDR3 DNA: TGTGCCAGCAGTTACTCGAGGGGGTCGAGGAACACTGAAGCTTTCTTT
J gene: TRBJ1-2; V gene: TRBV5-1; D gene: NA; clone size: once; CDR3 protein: CASSLTQGNLGYTF; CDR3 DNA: TGCGCCAGCAGCTTGACCCAGGGTAACTTGGGCTACACCTTC
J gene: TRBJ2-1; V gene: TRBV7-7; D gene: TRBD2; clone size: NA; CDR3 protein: CASSPLESSGRARNEQFF; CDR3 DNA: TGTGCTAGCAGCCCGTTAGAGTCTAGCGGGAGGGCCCGGAATGAGCAGTTCTTC
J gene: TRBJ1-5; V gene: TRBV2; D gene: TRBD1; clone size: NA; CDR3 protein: CASSRDREYSNQPQHF; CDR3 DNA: TGTGCCAGCAGTCGGGACAGGGAATATAGCAATCAGCCCCAGCATTTT
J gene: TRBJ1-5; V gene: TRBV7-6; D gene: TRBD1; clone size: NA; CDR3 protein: CASSLGTGGRNQPQHF; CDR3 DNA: TGTGCCAGCAGCTTGGGGACAGGGGGCCGCAATCAGCCCCAGCATTTT
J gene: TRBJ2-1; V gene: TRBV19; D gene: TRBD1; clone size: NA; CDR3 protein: CASSPMGTGDSEQFF; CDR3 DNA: TGTGCCAGTAGTCCCATGGGGACAGGAGATAGTGAGCAGTTCTTC
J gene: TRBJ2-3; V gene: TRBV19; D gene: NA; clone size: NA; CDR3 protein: CASSIHTDTQYF; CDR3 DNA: TGTGCCAGTAGTATTCACACAGATACGCAGTATTTT
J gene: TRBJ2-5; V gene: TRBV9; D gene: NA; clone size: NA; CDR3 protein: CASSAYLGAKETQYF; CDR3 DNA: TGTGCCAGCAGCGCCTACCTTGGGGCTAAAGAGACCCAGTACTTC
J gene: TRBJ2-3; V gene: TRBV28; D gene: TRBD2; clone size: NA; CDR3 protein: CASRPSGTRTDTQYF; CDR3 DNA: TGTGCCAGCCGCCCCAGCGGGACCCGCACAGATACGCAGTATTTT
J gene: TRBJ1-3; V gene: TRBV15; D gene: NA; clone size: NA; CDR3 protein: CATSREGRPGNTIYF; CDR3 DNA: TGTGCCACCAGCAGAGAGGGGCGGCCGGGAAACACCATATATTTT
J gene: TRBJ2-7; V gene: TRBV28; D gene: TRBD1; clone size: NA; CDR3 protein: CASRTGTGGPYEQYF; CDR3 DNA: TGTGCCAGCCGTACCGGGACAGGGGGTCCCTACGAGCAGTACTTC
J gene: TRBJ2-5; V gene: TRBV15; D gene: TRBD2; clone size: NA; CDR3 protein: CATSSYRGGWETQYF; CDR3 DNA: TGTGCCACCAGCAGCTACCGGGGGGGCTGGGAGACCCAGTACTTC
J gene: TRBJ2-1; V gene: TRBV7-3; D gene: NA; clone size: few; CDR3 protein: CASSLLPPSEQFF; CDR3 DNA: TGTGCCAGCAGCTTACTCCCCCCGTCTGAGCAGTTCTTC
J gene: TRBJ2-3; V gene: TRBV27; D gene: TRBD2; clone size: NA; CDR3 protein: CASSSTGTSGSATQYF; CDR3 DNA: TGTGCCAGCAGTTCCACCGGGACTAGCGGGAGTGCAACGCAGTATTTT
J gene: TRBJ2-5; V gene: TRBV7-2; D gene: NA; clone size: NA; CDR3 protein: CASSLDSGRETQYF; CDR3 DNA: TGTGCCAGCAGCTTAGATTCGGGGAGAGAGACCCAGTACTTC
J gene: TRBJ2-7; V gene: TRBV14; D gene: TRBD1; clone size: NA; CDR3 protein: CASRPTGTGRSYEQYF; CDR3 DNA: TGTGCCAGCAGGCCTACCGGGACAGGCCGCTCCTACGAGCAGTACTTC
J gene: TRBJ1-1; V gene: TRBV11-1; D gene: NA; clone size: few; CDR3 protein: CASSLDQGNTEAFF; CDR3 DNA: TGTGCCAGCAGCTTAGATCAGGGGAACACTGAAGCTTTCTTT
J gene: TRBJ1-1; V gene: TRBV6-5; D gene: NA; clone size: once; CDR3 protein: CASRDRAGNTEAFF; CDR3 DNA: TGTGCCAGCAGGGACAGAGCAGGGAACACTGAAGCTTTCTTT
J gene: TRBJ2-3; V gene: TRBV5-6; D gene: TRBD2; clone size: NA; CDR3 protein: CASSAKTSRSTDTQYF; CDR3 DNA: TGTGCCAGCAGCGCGAAGACTAGCCGGAGCACAGATACGCAGTATTTT
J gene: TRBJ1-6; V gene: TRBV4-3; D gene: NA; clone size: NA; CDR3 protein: CASSQGGRIGNSPLHF; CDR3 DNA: TGCGCCAGCAGCCAAGGAGGGCGGATCGGGAATTCACCCCTCCACTTT
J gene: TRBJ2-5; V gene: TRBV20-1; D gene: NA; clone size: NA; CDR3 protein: CSASALQGAKGTQYF; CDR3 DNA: TGCAGTGCTAGTGCCCTCCAAGGGGCGAAGGGGACCCAGTACTTC
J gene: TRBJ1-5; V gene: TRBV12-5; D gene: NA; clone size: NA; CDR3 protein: CASGGTGINSNQPQHF; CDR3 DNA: TGTGCTAGTGGAGGAACAGGGATTAATAGCAATCAGCCCCAGCATTTT
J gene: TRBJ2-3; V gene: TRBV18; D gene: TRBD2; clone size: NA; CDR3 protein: CASSLGLAPDTQYF; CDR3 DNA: TGTGCCAGCTCACTCGGACTAGCCCCAGATACGCAGTATTTT
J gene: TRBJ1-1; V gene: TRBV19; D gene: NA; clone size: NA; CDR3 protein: CASSHREGNTEAFF; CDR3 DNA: TGTGCCAGTAGCCACAGGGAAGGGAACACTGAAGCTTTCTTT
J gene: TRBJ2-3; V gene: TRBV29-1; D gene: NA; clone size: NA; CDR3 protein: CSGELGTDTQYF; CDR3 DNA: TGCAGCGGAGAACTGGGCACAGATACGCAGTATTTT
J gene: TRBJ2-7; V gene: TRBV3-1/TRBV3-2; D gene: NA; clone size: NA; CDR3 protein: CASSQERRVREQYF; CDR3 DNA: TGTGCCAGCAGCCAAGAACGTCGGGTTCGCGAGCAGTACTTC
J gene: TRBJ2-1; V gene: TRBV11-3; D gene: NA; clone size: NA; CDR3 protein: CASSSTGTEQFF; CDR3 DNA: TGTGCCAGCAGCTCGACCGGGACAGAGCAGTTCTTC
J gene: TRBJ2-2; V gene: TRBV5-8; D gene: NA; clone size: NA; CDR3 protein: CASSLAWGQATNTGELFF; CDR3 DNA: TGTGCCAGCAGCTTGGCATGGGGCCAGGCAACGAACACCGGGGAGCTGTTTTTT
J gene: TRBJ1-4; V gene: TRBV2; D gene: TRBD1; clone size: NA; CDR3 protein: CATEKDRATNEKLFF; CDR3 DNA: TGTGCCACCGAAAAGGACAGGGCAACTAATGAAAAACTGTTTTTT
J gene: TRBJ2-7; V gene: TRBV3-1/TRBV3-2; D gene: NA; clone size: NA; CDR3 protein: CASSQPRQAVYEQYF; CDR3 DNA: TGTGCCAGCAGCCAACCGAGACAGGCGGTCTACGAGCAGTACTTC
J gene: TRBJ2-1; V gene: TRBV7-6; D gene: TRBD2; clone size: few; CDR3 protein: CASSLTSGGASEQFF; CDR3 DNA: TGTGCCAGCAGCTTAACCAGCGGGGGAGCATCTGAGCAGTTCTTC
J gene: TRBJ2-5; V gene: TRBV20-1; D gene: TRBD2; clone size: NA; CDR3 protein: CSASLASGGETQYF; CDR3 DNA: TGCAGTGCTAGTTTGGCTAGCGGGGGCGAGACCCAGTACTTC
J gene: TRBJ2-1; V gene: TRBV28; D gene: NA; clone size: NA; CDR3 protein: CASKFGSSYNEQFF; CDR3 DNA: TGTGCCAGCAAGTTCGGGAGCTCCTACAATGAGCAGTTCTTC
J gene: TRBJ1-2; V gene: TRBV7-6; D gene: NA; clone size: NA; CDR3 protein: CASSPEPYWTEYGYTF; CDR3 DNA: TGTGCCAGCAGCCCAGAGCCGTATTGGACAGAGTATGGCTACACCTTC
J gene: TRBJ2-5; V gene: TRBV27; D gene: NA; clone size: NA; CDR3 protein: CASSKSRDLRKETQYF; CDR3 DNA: TGTGCCAGCAGCAAAAGCCGGGACTTGAGGAAAGAGACCCAGTACTTC
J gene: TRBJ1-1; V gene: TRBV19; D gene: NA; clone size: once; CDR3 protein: CASTVDSVNTEAFF; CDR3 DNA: TGTGCCAGTACCGTGGACAGTGTGAACACTGAAGCTTTCTTT
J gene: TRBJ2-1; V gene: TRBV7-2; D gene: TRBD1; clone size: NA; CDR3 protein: CASSLPGQGENEQFF; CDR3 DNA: TGTGCCAGCAGCTTACCGGGACAGGGTGAAAATGAGCAGTTCTTC
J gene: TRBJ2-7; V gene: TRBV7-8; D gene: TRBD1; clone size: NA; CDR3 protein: CASSPQGASYEQYF; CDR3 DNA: TGTGCCAGCAGCCCCCAGGGGGCCTCCTACGAGCAGTACTTC
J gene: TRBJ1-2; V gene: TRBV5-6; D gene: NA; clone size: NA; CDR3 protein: CASRFLADGYTF; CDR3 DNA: TGTGCCAGCAGGTTTTTAGCGGATGGCTACACCTTC
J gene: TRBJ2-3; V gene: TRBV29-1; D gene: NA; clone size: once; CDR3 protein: CSVEGSGSGTDTQYF; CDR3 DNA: TGCAGCGTTGAAGGTTCCGGGAGTGGGACAGATACGCAGTATTTT
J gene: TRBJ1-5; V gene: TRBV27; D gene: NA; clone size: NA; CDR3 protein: CASSLSAPEVIRHQPQHF; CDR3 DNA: TGTGCCAGCAGTTTATCTGCCCCCGAGGTCATCCGCCATCAGCCCCAGCATTTT
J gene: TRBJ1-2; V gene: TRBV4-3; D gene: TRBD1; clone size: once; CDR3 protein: CASSRGATGGGNGYTF; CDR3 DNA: TGCGCCAGCAGCCGGGGGGCCACAGGGGGTGGAAATGGCTACACCTTC
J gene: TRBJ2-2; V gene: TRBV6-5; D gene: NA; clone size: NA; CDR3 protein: CASSYSYRATGELFF; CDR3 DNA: TGTGCCAGCAGTTACTCGTACAGGGCCACCGGGGAGCTGTTTTTT
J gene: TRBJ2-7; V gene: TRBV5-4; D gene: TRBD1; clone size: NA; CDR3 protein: CASSQFGQGVSYEQYF; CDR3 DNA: TGTGCCAGCAGCCAATTTGGACAGGGGGTTTCCTACGAGCAGTACTTC
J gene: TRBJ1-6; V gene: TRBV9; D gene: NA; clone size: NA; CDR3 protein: CASSVVQANSPLHF; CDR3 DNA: TGTGCCAGCAGCGTAGTCCAGGCGAATTCACCCCTCCACTTT
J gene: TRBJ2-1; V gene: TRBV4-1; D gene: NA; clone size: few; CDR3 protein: CASSQDGGTLNEQFF; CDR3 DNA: TGCGCCAGCAGCCAAGATGGAGGGACCCTCAATGAGCAGTTCTTC
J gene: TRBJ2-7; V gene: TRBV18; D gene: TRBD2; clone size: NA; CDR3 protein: CASSAPLGGGGGYEQYF; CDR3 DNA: TGTGCCAGCTCAGCTCCCCTGGGGGGGGGAGGAGGCTACGAGCAGTACTTC
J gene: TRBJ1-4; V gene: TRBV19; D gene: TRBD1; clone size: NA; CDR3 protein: CASSRQGLYEKLFF; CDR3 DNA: TGTGCCAGTAGTCGACAGGGACTTTATGAAAAACTGTTTTTT